The clone carrying this TCR beta chain occurred once. The target antigen is unknown. Random-hexamer reverse transcription was applied to 0.5 to 1 ug RNA. TCRdb re-called the immunoSEQ multiplex PCR reads with MiXCR, one entry per CDR3 protein. Found here are around 150,000 distinct CDR3 sequences, more than 85% of them singletons; the top ten hold about 0.18%. The data stem from a study of CD8 T cells in Susac syndrome. Broader study findings: The study identified around fifteen and five Susac-specific public clones in total CD8+ and CD8+ TEMRA repertoires. An acknowledgment was made by the study that its TCR sequencing and HLA analysis involved relatively few individuals.

TEMRA cells were FACS-enriched, unlike CD8+ and CD4+ T cells, which were negatively isolated. CDR1 SQVTM and CDR2 ANQGSEA come from the germline V gene. V lost 3 bases and J lost 3, with 5 bases in between. The CDR3 has 11 residues. The TCR originated in a human donor with Susac syndrome. Sequences were obtained from CD8+ T cells from PBMCs. This chain connects TRBV29-1 to TRBJ1-2, with no clear D. CDR3 protein: CSVELDYGYTF. In DNA form, the CDR3 reads TGCAGCGTTGAGTTGGACTATGGCTACACCTTC.